Presented here are 6 T cell receptor beta chains from one specimen sequenced in a study of T cells in Graves' hyperthyroidism and ophthalmopathy. It was RNA transcripts that yielded the amplified TCR beta CDR3 regions. Researchers ran a first-round RT-PCR on the TCR CDR3 using the HTBI primer set. TCRdb passed the multiplex PCR reads through MiXCR, listing each CDR3 protein once. The table includes about 640,000 distinct CDR3 sequences, more than 14% detected once. Sequencing was done on a sample of blood. The source is a woman in her fifties or sixties with Graves' ophthalmopathy.

This clonotype was counted only a few times. The chain is built from TRBV6-2 or TRBV6-3 and TRBJ2-1, with TRBD2 matching 12 bases. The CDR3 spans 15 residues. Germline CDR1 and CDR2: MNHEY and SVGEGT. In DNA, the CDR3 is TGTGCATTCTCAGCCACTAGCGGGAGGTGGAATGAGCAGTTCTTC. Its protein is CAFSATSGRWNEQFF.

This clonotype was seen repeatedly, ten times or more. The chain employs TRBV6-2 or TRBV6-3 and TRBJ1-5; the match to TRBD1 covers 7 bases. V was pared by 4 bases and J by 3 bases, with 12 bases of the junction left unmatched. Germline CDR1 MNHEY, CDR2 SVGEGT. This CDR3 contains 17 residues. The CDR3 region has the DNA TGTGCCAGCAGTTTTTCGACAGGGAGAGGACCCAATCAGCCCCAGCATTTT. This translates into CASSFSTGRGPNQPQHF.

This chain joins TRBV27 and TRBJ2-1, with 11 bases identical to TRBD2. This CDR3 is 14 amino acids long. CDR1 is MNHEY and CDR2 is SMNVEV in the germline V gene (reference sequence). The V gene end was trimmed by 5 bases and the J gene end by 12 bases; junction bases not matched to a gene: 9. The CDR3 DNA reads as TGTGCCAGCAGTGGGACTAGCGGCAATGAGAGGCAGTTCTTC. It codes for CASSGTSGNERQFF.

This clonotype was counted ten times or more. This chain links TRBV3-1 with TRBJ2-5; 12 bases align to TRBD2. J was trimmed by 5 bases and V by 4 bases; bases with no gene match: 8. The CDR3 is 16 residues long. From germline, CDR1 is LGHDT and CDR2 YNNKEL (reference sequence). The CDR3 here is CASSRDLAGGQETQYF. CDR3 DNA sequence: TGTGCCAGCAGCCGAGACCTAGCGGGAGGGCAGGAGACCCAGTACTTC.

This clonotype was seen repeatedly, ten times or more. The rearrangement links TRBV12-3 or TRBV12-4 to TRBJ1-1; TRBD1 matches at 7 bases. Trimming removed 6 bases from V and 8 bases from J; junction bases left unmatched: 18. The length of the CDR3 is 16 residues. CDR3 protein: CASSGRYLQGKEEAFF. As DNA, the CDR3 is TGTGCCAGCAGCGGCAGATATTTACAGGGGAAGGAAGAAGCTTTCTTT.

This clonotype has only a few counts. The chain couples TRBV6-2 or TRBV6-3 to TRBJ2-5; 8 bases are shared with TRBD2. Germline V lookup: CDR1 MNHEY, CDR2 SVGEGT. Losses at the gene ends were 0 bases for V and 2 bases for J; bases not matched to a gene: 20. This CDR3 is 21 amino acids long. The CDR3 DNA reads TGTGCCAGCAGTTACTCGAGTCGGCTAGCGGGCGTTTCTCTCGATCAAGAGACCCAGTACTTC. It encodes CASSYSSRLAGVSLDQETQYF.